Shown below are 17 T cell receptor beta chains from a single sample sequenced in a study of ipilimumab plus nivolumab after autologous stem cell transplantation. This table comes from immunoSEQ multiplex PCR, and its TCRdb copy is limited to in-frame clones, with some not included. The sample includes about 20,000 clones, less than 85% seen only once; the top ten take around a quarter. The sample was PBMCs, taken in a trial of ipilimumab plus nivolumab as post-transplant consolidation. These receptors were obtained from a male donor with diffuse large B-cell lymphoma.

The V gene is TRBV5-1, the J gene TRBJ2-7; D tentatively fits TRBD1 or TRBD2 (5 bases each). The CDR3 extends over 13 amino acids. The germline V gene has CDR1 SGHRS and CDR2 YFSETQ. The V end was cut by 2 bases, the J end by 2 bases, with 8 bases between. The CDR3 bases are TGCGCCAGCAGCTTAGAGGGGACCTACGAGCAGTACTTC. The encoded protein is CASSLEGTYEQYF.

This clone appeared once. The chain employs TRBV29-1 and TRBJ2-1, with 9 bases aligning to TRBD2. There are 12 residues in the CDR3. The V gene end was trimmed by 5 bases and the J gene end by 8 bases; junction bases not matched to a gene: 4. Germline V gene data show CDR1 as SQVTM and CDR2 as ANQGSEA. The CDR3 spells CSVLAGSYEQFF. The CDR3 DNA reads as TGCAGCGTTCTAGCGGGATCCTATGAGCAGTTCTTC.

As regards this clone: The same CDR3 arises from other DNA sequences in this sample as well. The CDR3 DNA is TGCGCCAGCAGCCTGAACACCGGGGAGCTGTTTTTT. It translates to CASSLNTGELFF. The V and J genes are TRBV5-1 and TRBJ2-2; no reliable D call. Trimming took off 4 bases at V and 1 base at J, with 2 bases between the two ends. Germline V gives CDR1 SGHRS, CDR2 YFSETQ. CDR3 length equals 12 residues.

The chain employs TRBV27 and TRBJ2-2, with D perhaps matching TRBD1 (6 bases). Trimming removed 5 bases from V and 6 bases from J, with 13 bases in between. This CDR3 spans 14 amino acids. Germline V gene lookup returns CDR1 MNHEY and CDR2 SMNVEV (reference sequence). This chain's CDR3 is CASSAGQYAGELFF. DNA of the CDR3: TGTGCCAGCAGTGCTGGACAGTATGCCGGGGAGCTGTTTTTT.

This clone was counted many times. The V call is TRBV9, the J call TRBJ1-5; D gene unclear. V was shortened by 0 bases and J by 0 bases, with 4 bases between the two germline ends. The CDR3 runs to 14 residues. Germline assignment: CDR1 SGDLS and CDR2 YYNGEE. Here the CDR3 DNA reads TGTGCCAGCAGCGTAGGGAATAGCAATCAGCCCCAGCATTTT. This sequence encodes CASSVGNSNQPQHF.

This chain joins TRBV18 and TRBJ1-1; the D is unclear. V lost 2 bases to trimming and J lost 11 bases, with 12 bases between them. Germline CDR1 is KGHSH and CDR2 is LQKENI. The CDR3 runs to 12 residues. The CDR3 here is CASSPDRDEAFF. The CDR3, as DNA: TGTGCCAGCTCACCAGATAGGGATGAGGCTTTCTTT.

This clone was picked up a small number of times. V gene TRBV10-3 combines with J gene TRBJ2-1; 7 nucleotides align to TRBD1. Germline CDR1 and CDR2: ENHRY and SYGVKD. The CDR3 has 16 amino acids. The ends lost 4 bases at V and 6 bases at J; junction bases unmatched: 12. The DNA of the CDR3 is TGTGCCATCAGTGCGTTCTCGGGACAGACGATCAATGAGCAGTTCTTC. Amino acid sequence: CAISAFSGQTINEQFF.

V and J are TRBV19 and TRBJ1-5; possible D gene TRBD1, 6 bases. The CDR3 extends over 16 amino acids. In germline, CDR1 is LNHDA, CDR2 SQIVND (reference sequence). V shed 9 bases and J shed 2 bases, with 20 bases lying between them. The CDR3 region is CASTGHQEGGNQPQHF. As DNA, the CDR3 is TGTGCCAGCACGGGACATCAAGAAGGGGGCAATCAGCCCCAGCATTTT.

This clone is a singleton in its sample. CDR3 bases: TGCGCCAGCAGCATCGGGGGGGCAGCAGATACGCAGTATTTT. Residues: CASSIGGAADTQYF. The chain is built from TRBV5-1 and TRBJ2-3; TRBD2 matches at 8 bases. The CDR3 covers 14 residues. V trimming: 4 bases; J trimming: 4 bases; junction bases outside the gene matches: 5. The germline gives CDR1 SGHRS, CDR2 YFSETQ.

This clone is medium-sized in the sample. This rearrangement joins TRBV2 to TRBJ1-6; D is unresolved. Germline CDR1 is SNHLY and CDR2 is FYNNEI. The CDR3 length is 15 residues. V lost 4 bases to trimming and J lost 5 bases, with 12 bases between them. CDR3 in amino acids: CASSGPVGNNSPLHF. CDR3 bases: TGTGCCAGCAGTGGCCCGGTCGGGAATAATTCACCCCTCCACTTT. Full variable domain (outside the CDR3, taken from reference TRBV2 and TRBJ1-6): EPEVTQTPSHQVTQMGQEVILRCVPISNHLYFYWYRQILGQKVEFLVSFYNNEISEKSEIFDDQFSVERPDGSNFTLKIRSTKLEDSAMYFCASSGPVGNNSPLHFGNGTRLTVT.

The chain employs TRBV2 and TRBJ2-3; D remains unclear. CDR1 and CDR2 (germline): SNHLY, FYNNEI. The CDR3 spans 10 residues. Trimming removed 5 bases at V and 3 bases at J, with 0 bases between. CDR3 sequence reads: CASSTDTQYF. The CDR3 nucleotides read TGTGCCAGCAGTACAGATACGCAGTATTTT.

The V gene is TRBV6-1, the J gene TRBJ2-2, with D perhaps matching TRBD1 (6 bases). Germline V gives CDR1 MNHNS, CDR2 SASEGT. The V and J ends lost 7 bases and 6 bases respectively, with 18 bases between them. CDR3 length: 15 residues. The DNA for the CDR3 is TGTGCCAGCACCACTTTCAACAACAGGGCCGGGGAGCTGTTTTTT. Its translation: CASTTFNNRAGELFF.

The chain employs TRBV27 and TRBJ2-3; D unresolved. Germline-derived CDR1 and CDR2 are MNHEY and SMNVEV (reference sequence). The CDR3 is made up of 14 amino acids. The ends were cut back, 6 bases at V and 0 bases at J, with 10 bases in the middle. The CDR3 is CASSPAPSTDTQYF. The CDR3 region has the DNA TGTGCCAGCAGCCCTGCCCCTAGCACAGATACGCAGTATTTT.

This chain connects TRBV15 to TRBJ2-7; TRBD1 matches 10 bases. Germline assignment: CDR1 LNHNV and CDR2 YYDKDF (reference sequence). This CDR3 contains 15 residues. V gave up 5 bases and J gave up 6 bases; unmatched junction bases: 10. In nucleotides, the CDR3 is TGTGCCACCAGCCCCCCGGGACAGGGGCTCTCCGAGCAGTACTTC. It yields the protein CATSPPGQGLSEQYF.

The chain combines TRBV7-2 with TRBJ2-7; TRBD2 agrees at 8 bases. Germline lookup yields CDR1 SGHTA and CDR2 FQGNSA. After removal of 3 bases from V and 3 bases from J, the junction contained 4 bases not matched to a gene. CDR3 length: 14 residues. The DNA for the CDR3 is TGTGCCAGCAGCTTGAGCGGGAGTCTCTACGAGCAGTACTTC. It is translated as CASSLSGSLYEQYF. The full variable domain, in which reference TRBV7-2 and TRBJ2-7 provide the parts outside the CDR3, is GAGVSQSPSNKVTEKGKDVELRCDPISGHTALYWYRQSLGQGLEFLIYFQGNSAPDKSGLPSDRFSAERTGGSVSTLTIQRTQQEDSAVYLCASSLSGSLYEQYFGPGTRLTVT.

This clone was detected only a few times. This chain links TRBV28 with TRBJ1-5, with D maybe TRBD1 (5 bases). The CDR3 extends over 13 amino acids. V lost 6 bases and J lost 5, with 11 bases in between. Per the germline V gene, CDR1 is MDHEN and CDR2 is SYDVKM. CDR3 sequence: CASRLQADQPQHF. The CDR3 coding sequence is TGTGCCAGCAGATTACAGGCGGATCAGCCCCAGCATTTT.

This chain links TRBV30 with TRBJ2-2; the match to TRBD2 covers 7 bases. The CDR3 contains 13 residues. With V trimmed by 4 bases and J by 7 bases, 6 bases remained unmatched. Per germline, CDR1 GTSNPN and CDR2 SVGIG (reference sequence). The CDR3 DNA is TGTGCCTGGATGTTGCGGGGGTTCGGGGAGCTGTTTTTT. It yields the protein CAWMLRGFGELFF.